This TCR beta chain was recorded in a study of CD8 T cells in Susac syndrome. The study sequenced TCR beta in blood CD8+ and CD4+ T cells. It was negative isolation that provided the CD8+ and CD4+ T cells, whereas TEMRA cells were enriched by FACS. Study conclusions and caveats: Individuals included in the TCR sequencing and HLA analysis were acknowledged by the study to be relatively few in number.

The CDR3 contains 12 residues. Germline values: CDR1 SEHNR, CDR2 FQNEAQ (reference sequence). Trimming pared 6 bases from V and 8 bases from J, leaving 11 bases between. Random-hexamer reverse transcription was applied to roughly 0.5 to 1 ug RNA. An immunoSEQ multiplex PCR generated amplified TCR beta CDR3 products spanning 54 Vbeta and 13 Jbeta. Each CDR3 protein gets one entry after TCRdb re-called the immunoSEQ multiplex PCR reads with MiXCR. This table has some 120,000 distinct CDR3 sequences, around 96% appearing once. Comments on this clonotype: What it binds is not known.

This rearrangement joins TRBV7-9 to TRBJ2-1; no firm D call. The sequence was obtained from a human donor in good health. The sample taken for sequencing was CD4+ T cells from PBMCs. CDR3 residues: CASSSIIDEQFF. The CDR3 nucleotides read TGTGCCAGCAGTAGTATAATCGATGAGCAGTTCTTC.